The 31 T cell receptor beta chains below were found in one sample sequenced in a study of cytomegalovirus exposure and HLA in healthy donors. Vbeta (60) and Jbeta (13) primers were used in the PCR. TCRdb keeps only in-frame clones here, not all; method: immunoSEQ multiplex PCR. This repertoire shows approximately 150,000 clones, 75% to 85% found once; its top ten account for around 6.6%. Sequencing input: PBMCs. Receptors were obtained from a man aged 45-65 years in good health and CMV-seropositive.

The J gene is TRBJ2-1, the V gene TRBV18, with a possible D match to TRBD1 (6 bases). Per germline, CDR1 KGHSH and CDR2 LQKENI. The CDR3 length is 13 residues. Trimming took 1 base from V and 9 from J, leaving 10 bases between them. CDR3 loop: CASSPRTVSEQFF. The DNA for the CDR3 is TGTGCCAGCTCACCACGGACAGTTAGTGAGCAGTTCTTC.

The chain employs TRBV9 and TRBJ2-2, with 8 bases fitting TRBD2. Germline V CDR1 and CDR2: SGDLS, YYNGEE. V lost 0 bases and J lost 5; bases outside the gene matches: 9. The CDR3 consists of 17 residues. In nucleotides, the CDR3 is TGTGCCAGCAGCGTAGCTACAAGCGGGAGTGGGACCGGGGAGCTGTTTTTT. Amino acids: CASSVATSGSGTGELFF.

This chain links TRBV28 with TRBJ2-7, with D perhaps matching TRBD2 (6 bases). This CDR3 comprises 14 residues. CDR1 and CDR2 from the germline V gene are MDHEN and SYDVKM. With 3 bases removed from V and 2 bases from J, the gap between germline ends came to 11 bases. The CDR3 bases are TGTGCCAGCAGTTTGGTTAGCGGAGCCTACGAGCAGTACTTC. It specifies CASSLVSGAYEQYF.

This clone was seen just once. This chain's CDR3 is CASSGTGLPPGDTQYF. The CDR3 nucleotides are TGCGCCAGCAGCGGAACAGGCCTACCCCCAGGAGATACGCAGTATTTT. The genes are TRBV5-1 and TRBJ2-3; D might be TRBD1 (5 bases). V lost 4 bases and J 5 bases, leaving 20 bases between the germline ends. The CDR3 covers 16 residues. The V gene's germline CDR1 is SGHRS and CDR2 YFSETQ.

The chain is built from TRBV2 and TRBJ2-2; 10 bases line up with TRBD1. Germline V gene data show CDR1 as SNHLY and CDR2 as FYNNEI. V dropped 8 bases and J dropped 7; count of bases not matched to a gene: 7. The CDR3 sequence is 14 residues long. The CDR3 loop reads CASEGQGTGGELFF. The DNA for the CDR3 is TGTGCCAGCGAGGGACAGGGGACGGGCGGGGAGCTGTTTTTT.

The gene calls are TRBV30 and TRBJ2-1; 8 nucleotides agree with TRBD2. The germline CDR1 and CDR2 sequences are GTSNPN and SVGIG (reference sequence). J lost 8 bases, V lost 2 bases, and 14 bases had no gene match. The CDR3 sequence is 16 residues long. The CDR3 DNA is TGTGCCTGGAGTTCGCGGACTAGCAGGAAAGGGGATGAGCAGTTCTTC. Its translation is CAWSSRTSRKGDEQFF.

V usage is TRBV19 and J usage is TRBJ2-7; 11 bases are a match to TRBD1. This CDR3 is built from 13 residues. The V gene end was trimmed by 5 bases and the J gene end by 10 bases; junction bases not matched to a gene: 7. CDR1 LNHDA and CDR2 SQIVND come from the germline V gene (reference sequence). CDR3 in DNA: TGTGCCAGTAGTCCGAGGGACAGGGGGTTCCAGTACTTC. It specifies CASSPRDRGFQYF.

The genes are TRBV29-1 and TRBJ2-5; D might be TRBD1 (7 bases). CDR3 size: 14 residues. The germline V gene has CDR1 SQVTM and CDR2 ANQGSEA. V was clipped by 0 bases and J by 5 bases, with 13 bases between them. The CDR3 bases are TGCAGCGTTGAAGATTCAGGGGGGCTGGAGACCCAGTACTTC. Translated: CSVEDSGGLETQYF.

The chain links TRBV19 to TRBJ2-5, with TRBD2 identical over 8 bases. The CDR3 extends over 15 amino acids. The germline V gene encodes CDR1 LNHDA and CDR2 SQIVND (reference sequence). The junction had 5 bases not matched to a gene; V was cut back by 1 base and J by 4 bases. CDR3 sequence (DNA): TGTGCCAGTAGTATAGGACCAGCGGGAGCAGAGACCCAGTACTTC. Translated: CASSIGPAGAETQYF.

The chain combines TRBV28 with TRBJ1-3; D ambiguous. The CDR3 has 14 residues. From germline, CDR1 is MDHEN and CDR2 SYDVKM. V was cut by 8 bases and J by 4 bases, with 15 bases left in between. The CDR3 spells CASCDPGMGNTIYF. CDR3 sequence (DNA): TGTGCCAGCTGTGACCCCGGGATGGGAAACACCATATATTTT.

This chain uses TRBV15 with TRBJ2-3; 8 positions agree with TRBD1. Germline assignment: CDR1 LNHNV and CDR2 YYDKDF (reference sequence). The CDR3 sequence is 15 residues long. J was trimmed by 5 bases and V by 4 bases; bases with no gene match: 8. In DNA form, the CDR3 reads TGTGCCACCAGCATAACAGGGGGTCGATTAGATACGCAGTATTTT. This codes for CATSITGGRLDTQYF.

The CDR3 is CASSPAVEQFF. The CDR3 DNA sequence: TGTGCCAGCAGCCCCGCGGTCGAGCAGTTCTTC. The rearrangement links TRBV7-2 to TRBJ2-1; D ambiguous. This CDR3 has 11 amino acids. V lost 5 bases and J 10 bases, leaving 9 bases between the germline ends. The germline V gene encodes CDR1 SGHTA and CDR2 FQGNSA.

This clone has just a few counts. The gene calls are TRBV7-2 and TRBJ1-2; weak D call: TRBD1 (5 bases). This CDR3 spans 12 amino acids. Between the trimmed V and J ends, which lost 6 bases and 4 bases, there was a span of 9 bases. The germline V gene encodes CDR1 SGHTA and CDR2 FQGNSA. CDR3 sequence (DNA): TGTGCCAGCAGTGCAGGGCCCTATGGCTACACCTTC. Residues: CASSAGPYGYTF.

The V gene is TRBV5-1, the J gene TRBJ2-5; D ambiguous. The CDR3 spans 12 residues. The V gene lost 2 bases and the J gene lost 4 bases, with 6 bases spanning the gap. Germline CDR1 reads SGHRS; CDR2 reads YFSETQ. In DNA form, the CDR3 reads TGCGCCAGCAGCTTTAGCCGAGAGACCCAGTACTTC. Translating it yields CASSFSRETQYF.

J is TRBJ2-1 and V is TRBV25-1; D gene unclear. The CDR3 loop spans 11 amino acids. Germline-derived CDR1 and CDR2 are MGHDK and SYGVNS. Deletions cut 6 bases from V and 3 bases from J, with 3 bases between. CDR3 protein: CASSFYNEQFF. In DNA form, the CDR3 reads TGTGCCAGCAGCTTCTACAATGAGCAGTTCTTC.

This chain uses TRBV10-2 with TRBJ1-5; possible D gene TRBD1, 6 bases. The V and J ends lost 7 bases and 6 bases respectively, with 13 bases between them. The CDR3 covers 13 residues. CDR1 WSHSY and CDR2 SAAADI come from the germline V gene. CDR3 nucleotides: TGCGCCAGCAAAGCAGGGGCCGCTCAGCCCCAGCATTTT. Translated: CASKAGAAQPQHF.

The chain has TRBV5-6 and TRBJ1-1, with D unresolved. The V gene's germline CDR1 is SGHDT and CDR2 YYEEEE. Trimming stripped 7 bases from V and 1 base from J, with 14 bases between. The CDR3 extends over 14 amino acids. The CDR3: CASARGLGNTEAFF. The CDR3 nucleotides read TGTGCCAGCGCCCGTGGGCTGGGGAACACTGAAGCTTTCTTT.

The V gene is TRBV5-1, the J gene TRBJ1-2; maybe TRBD1 (6 bases). The V gene's germline CDR1 is SGHRS and CDR2 YFSETQ. The CDR3 loop spans 14 amino acids. Between the trimmed V and J ends, which lost 0 bases and 4 bases, there was a span of 10 bases. CDR3 bases: TGCGCCAGCAGCTTGGCCGCCAGGGGCTATGGCTACACCTTC. Its protein product is CASSLAARGYGYTF.

The chain employs TRBV19 and TRBJ2-7, with TRBD2 matching 11 bases. This CDR3 has 16 residues. V gave up 6 bases and J gave up 0 bases; unmatched junction bases: 7. Germline V gene sequence: CDR1 LNHDA, CDR2 SQIVND (reference sequence). This CDR3 reads CASSKSGTSGSYEQYF. The CDR3 DNA reads TGTGCCAGTAGCAAATCCGGGACTAGCGGCTCCTACGAGCAGTACTTC.

This chain connects TRBV19 to TRBJ2-7; 7 bases align to TRBD1. After removal of 9 bases from V and 6 bases from J, the junction contained 14 bases not matched to a gene. Germline V gene lookup returns CDR1 LNHDA and CDR2 SQIVND (reference sequence). CDR3 length equals 14 residues. The CDR3 nucleotides read TGTGCCAGCAGTGACAGGGTGTTGGTTGGCGAGCAGTACTTC. Amino acids: CASSDRVLVGEQYF.

The V gene is TRBV30, the J gene TRBJ2-1; 14 positions agree with TRBD2. The CDR3 loop spans 16 amino acids. Germline V gene lookup returns CDR1 GTSNPN and CDR2 SVGIG (reference sequence). V dropped 8 bases and J dropped 8; count of bases not matched to a gene: 14. CDR3 in DNA: TGTGCCAACGGTGGATGGGGACTAGCGGGAGCCGATGAGCAGTTCTTC. This sequence encodes CANGGWGLAGADEQFF.

The rearrangement joins TRBV29-1 to TRBJ1-6; 9 bases match TRBD1. V was clipped by 4 bases and J by 6 bases; unmatched bases: 4. Germline V gene lookup returns CDR1 SQVTM and CDR2 ANQGSEA. CDR3 length: 14 amino acids. This chain's CDR3 is CSVGTGERNSPLHF. Here the CDR3 DNA reads TGCAGCGTTGGGACAGGGGAACGTAATTCACCCCTCCACTTT.

A single count supports this clone. This rearrangement joins TRBV4-1 to TRBJ2-2, with 7 bases aligning to TRBD1. Losses at the gene ends were 1 base for V and 7 bases for J; bases not matched to a gene: 6. Germline V gives CDR1 MGHRA, CDR2 YSYEKL. The length of the CDR3 is 15 residues. In DNA, the CDR3 is TGCGCCAGCAGCCAAGCGGGCAGGGGGATCGGGGAGCTGTTTTTT. This translates into CASSQAGRGIGELFF.

The genes are TRBV2 and TRBJ1-2; no clear D. Trimming cost V 4 bases and J 5 bases, with 11 bases left between them. Germline V lookup: CDR1 SNHLY, CDR2 FYNNEI. The CDR3 runs 13 residues. The CDR3 protein is CASSGTPGYGYTF. The CDR3 coding sequence is TGTGCCAGCAGTGGGACCCCGGGGTATGGCTACACCTTC.

The V and J genes are TRBV2 and TRBJ1-3; 7 nucleotides match TRBD1. The length of the CDR3 is 13 residues. Trimming removed 8 bases from V and 3 bases from J; junction bases left unmatched: 4. Per the germline V gene, CDR1 is SNHLY and CDR2 is FYNNEI. The CDR3 loop is CASVRDSGNTIYF. The CDR3 nucleotides are TGTGCCAGCGTCCGGGACAGTGGAAACACCATATATTTT. Variable domain in full (rest from reference TRBV2 and TRBJ1-3): EPEVTQTPSHQVTQMGQEVILRCVPISNHLYFYWYRQILGQKVEFLVSFYNNEISEKSEIFDDQFSVERPDGSNFTLKIRSTKLEDSAMYFCASVRDSGNTIYFGEGSWLTVV.

J is TRBJ2-1 and V is TRBV5-6; 7 nucleotides align to TRBD2. The CDR3 totals 16 residues. Germline CDR1 SGHDT, CDR2 YYEEEE. V dropped 0 bases and J dropped 2; count of bases not matched to a gene: 5. The CDR3 region is CASSLAKAGAYNEQFF. As DNA, the CDR3 is TGTGCCAGCAGCTTGGCCAAGGCGGGGGCCTACAATGAGCAGTTCTTC.

The V and J genes are TRBV5-1 and TRBJ2-5; tentatively, D is TRBD2 (7 bases). V lost 2 bases and J 2 bases, leaving 16 bases between the germline ends. The germline gives CDR1 SGHRS, CDR2 YFSETQ. CDR3 length: 16 residues. DNA of the CDR3: TGCGCCAGCAGCTTAAAGGTGGGAGGGGGACAAGAGACCCAGTACTTC. Translating gives CASSLKVGGGQETQYF.

The chain recombines TRBV7-9 with TRBJ2-3, with 10 bases identical to TRBD2. The germline CDR1 and CDR2 sequences are SEHNR and FQNEAQ (reference sequence). V lost 5 bases, J lost 2 bases, and 4 bases stayed unmatched. The CDR3 spans 15 residues. The CDR3 protein is CASSPGTSVTDTQYF. As DNA, the CDR3 is TGTGCCAGCAGCCCCGGGACTAGCGTCACAGATACGCAGTATTTT. The whole variable domain, remainder taken from reference TRBV7-9 and TRBJ2-3, is DTGVSQNPRHKITKRGQNVTFRCDPISEHNRLYWYRQTLGQGPEFLTYFQNEAQLEKSRLLSDRFSAERPKGSFSTLEIQRTEQGDSAMYLCASSPGTSVTDTQYFGPGTRLTVL.

J is TRBJ2-5 and V is TRBV13; D is perhaps TRBD1 (5 bases). The CDR3 is 15 residues long. The germline gives CDR1 PRHDT, CDR2 FYEKMQ (reference sequence). V lost 5 bases, J lost 5 bases, and 18 bases lay in between. DNA for the CDR3: TGTGCCAGCAGCATTGGACAACTTCAGAGGGAGACCCAGTACTTC. As protein: CASSIGQLQRETQYF.

This clone was seen a handful of times. V and J are TRBV28 and TRBJ2-5, with unresolved D. The ends were cut back, 3 bases at V and 5 bases at J, with 4 bases in the middle. This CDR3 has 11 residues. Germline lookup yields CDR1 MDHEN and CDR2 SYDVKM. The CDR3 spells CASSFGETQYF. DNA of the CDR3: TGTGCCAGCAGTTTCGGGGAGACCCAGTACTTC. Together with reference TRBV28 and TRBJ2-5, the CDR3 gives the full variable domain: DVKVTQSSRYLVKRTGEKVFLECVQDMDHENMFWYRQDPGLGLRLIYFSYDVKMKEKGDIPEGYSVSREKKERFSLILESASTNQTSMYLCASSFGETQYFGPGTRLLVL.

The chain combines TRBV2 with TRBJ2-7, with TRBD2 matching over 14 bases. Looked up from germline, CDR1 is SNHLY and CDR2 is FYNNEI. Losses at the gene ends were 3 bases for V and 6 bases for J; bases not matched to a gene: 1. CDR3 length: 14 amino acids. CDR3 sequence: CASSETSGRGEQYF. In DNA, the CDR3 is TGTGCCAGCAGTGAGACTAGCGGGAGGGGCGAGCAGTACTTC. The full variable domain, completed using reference TRBV2 and TRBJ2-7, is EPEVTQTPSHQVTQMGQEVILRCVPISNHLYFYWYRQILGQKVEFLVSFYNNEISEKSEIFDDQFSVERPDGSNFTLKIRSTKLEDSAMYFCASSETSGRGEQYFGPGTRLTVT.